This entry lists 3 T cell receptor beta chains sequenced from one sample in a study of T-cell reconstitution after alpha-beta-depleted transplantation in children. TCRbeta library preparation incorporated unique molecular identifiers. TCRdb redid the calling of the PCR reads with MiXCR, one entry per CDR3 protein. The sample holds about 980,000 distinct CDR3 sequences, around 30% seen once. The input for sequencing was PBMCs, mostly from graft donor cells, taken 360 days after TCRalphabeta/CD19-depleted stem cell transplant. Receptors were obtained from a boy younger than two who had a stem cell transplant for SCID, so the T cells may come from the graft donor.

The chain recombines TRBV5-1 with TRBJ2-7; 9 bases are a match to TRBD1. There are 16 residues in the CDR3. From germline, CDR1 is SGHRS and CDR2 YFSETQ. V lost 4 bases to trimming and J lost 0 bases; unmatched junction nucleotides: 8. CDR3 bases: TGCGCCAGCAGCGGCAAACAGGGGGCAGCCTCCTACGAGCAGTACTTC. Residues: CASSGKQGAASYEQYF.

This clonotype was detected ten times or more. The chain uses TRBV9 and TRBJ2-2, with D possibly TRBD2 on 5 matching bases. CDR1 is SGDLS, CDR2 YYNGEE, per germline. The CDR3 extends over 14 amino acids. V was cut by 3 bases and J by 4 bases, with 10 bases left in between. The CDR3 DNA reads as TGTGCCAGCAGCGCCGGGGAAGGCACCGGGGAGCTGTTTTTT. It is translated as CASSAGEGTGELFF.

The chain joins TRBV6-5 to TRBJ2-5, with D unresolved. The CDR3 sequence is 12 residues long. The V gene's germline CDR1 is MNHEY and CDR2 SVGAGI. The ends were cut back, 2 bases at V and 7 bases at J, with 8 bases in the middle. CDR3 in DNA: TGTGCCAGCAGTTACGGCTCGGGGACCCAGTACTTC. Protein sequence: CASSYGSGTQYF.